A single sample gave rise to the 18 T cell receptor beta chains below, sequenced in a study of blood T cell repertoires in COVID-19. Clones were sequenced by immunoSEQ multiplex PCR, and TCRdb holds only the in-frame ones, with some missing. The repertoire holds under 300,000 clones, with around 83% as singletons. The sample taken for sequencing was peripheral blood. Source of these receptors: a woman between 40 and 55 years old who had recovered from COVID-19.

This clone occurred a few times. Here the CDR3 DNA reads TGTGCCAGCAGCGCCAGGGGTGGTCAGCCCCAGCATTTT. Its translation: CASSARGGQPQHF. V usage is TRBV5-5 and J usage is TRBJ1-5, with D perhaps TRBD1 (6 bases). This CDR3 has 13 residues. Germline CDR1 SGHKS, CDR2 YYEKEE (reference sequence). The germline V and J ends were trimmed by 4 bases and 6 bases, with 11 bases remaining between them.

V and J are TRBV7-9 and TRBJ1-4; D is possibly TRBD1 (5 bases). The germline CDR1 and CDR2 sequences are SEHNR and FQNEAQ (reference sequence). The CDR3 runs to 15 residues. The V gene lost 5 bases and the J gene lost 3 bases, with 13 bases spanning the gap. The CDR3 DNA reads TGTGCCAGCAGCGAGCGGGGCTTTGCTAATGAAAAACTGTTTTTT. Translated, it gives CASSERGFANEKLFF.

The rearrangement joins TRBV5-4 to TRBJ1-5; TRBD1 aligns across 7 bases. In germline, CDR1 is SGHNT, CDR2 YYREEE (reference sequence). V lost 0 bases and J lost 4; bases outside the gene matches: 1. The CDR3 extends over 14 amino acids. CDR3: CASSLAGGNQPQHF. The CDR3 DNA follows: TGTGCCAGCAGCTTGGCAGGGGGTAATCAGCCCCAGCATTTT.

This clone has a handful of counts. This chain connects TRBV29-1 to TRBJ1-1; D is perhaps TRBD1 (5 bases). The CDR3 consists of 13 residues. Germline V gives CDR1 SQVTM, CDR2 ANQGSEA. Trimming stripped 7 bases from V and 5 bases from J, with 17 bases between. CDR3 DNA sequence: TGCAGCGCTACCCTGGGGGAGGGGACTGAAGCTTTCTTT. Its protein is CSATLGEGTEAFF.

The genes are TRBV11-3 and TRBJ2-2; D is unclear. Trimming cost V 1 base and J 7 bases, with 4 bases left between them. The V gene's germline CDR1 is SGHNT and CDR2 YENEEA. The CDR3 is made up of 12 amino acids. The CDR3: CASSLAGGELFF. CDR3 DNA sequence: TGTGCCAGCAGCTTAGCAGGCGGGGAGCTGTTTTTT.

The chain couples TRBV7-6 to TRBJ2-3, with a tentative D call TRBD1 (5 bases). The CDR3 has 12 amino acids. V lost 0 bases, J lost 7 bases, and 5 bases lay in between. The V gene's germline CDR1 is SGHVS and CDR2 FNYEAQ. In DNA, the CDR3 is TGTGCCAGCAGCTTAGCGGGGCATACGCAGTATTTT. Translating gives CASSLAGHTQYF. The full variable domain, completed using reference TRBV7-6 and TRBJ2-3, is GAGVSQSPRYKVTKRGQDVALRCDPISGHVSLYWYRQALGQGPEFLTYFNYEAQQDKSGLPNDRFSAERPEGSISTLTIQRTEQRDSAMYRCASSLAGHTQYFGPGTRLTVL.

Only one count was recorded for this clone. The chain is built from TRBV13 and TRBJ2-7; D possibly corresponds to TRBD2 (5 bases). CDR3 length: 15 amino acids. CDR1 is PRHDT, CDR2 FYEKMQ, per germline (reference sequence). With 2 bases removed from V and 2 bases from J, the gap between germline ends came to 13 bases. CDR3 in DNA: TGTGCCAGCAGCTTATCCGGGAAACCCCCCTACGAGCAGTACTTC. Amino acids: CASSLSGKPPYEQYF.

V and J are TRBV28 and TRBJ2-7; a possible D gene is TRBD2 (5 bases). Germline values: CDR1 MDHEN, CDR2 SYDVKM. With 6 bases removed from V and 2 bases from J, the gap between germline ends came to 8 bases. This CDR3 contains 12 residues. Here the CDR3 reads CASRPGTYEQYF. The CDR3 coding sequence is TGTGCCAGCAGACCGGGAACCTACGAGCAGTACTTC.

The J gene is TRBJ1-4, the V gene TRBV5-4; D might be TRBD1 (5 bases). Per germline, CDR1 SGHNT and CDR2 YYREEE (reference sequence). The CDR3 covers 12 residues. Trimming left V 2 bases short and J 14 bases short, with 13 bases between. The chain's CDR3 is CASSLEEGNLFF. For the CDR3, the DNA is TGTGCCAGCAGCTTAGAGGAGGGGAACCTGTTTTTT.

This chain links TRBV4-2 with TRBJ2-7; 8 nucleotides line up with TRBD2. Per the germline V gene, CDR1 is LGHNA and CDR2 is YNFKEQ. V shed 4 bases and J 2 bases; nucleotides not matched to a gene: 7. This CDR3 contains 15 residues. CDR3 nucleotide sequence: TGTGCCAGCAGCCCACGGGAGGGGACCACCTACGAGCAGTACTTC. The encoded protein is CASSPREGTTYEQYF.

The chain recombines TRBV6-5 with TRBJ1-1; TRBD1 agrees at 7 bases. Germline CDR1 reads MNHEY; CDR2 reads SVGAGI. This CDR3 comprises 11 residues. Trimming at V came to 2 bases and at J to 10 bases, leaving 1 base not matched to a gene. CDR3 protein: CASSYQGVAFF. The CDR3 DNA reads as TGTGCCAGCAGTTACCAGGGGGTAGCTTTCTTT.

The chain employs TRBV5-1 and TRBJ1-1; D is perhaps TRBD1 (6 bases). From germline, CDR1 is SGHRS and CDR2 YFSETQ. This CDR3 comprises 15 residues. Trimming took off 5 bases at V and 0 bases at J, with 14 bases between the two ends. Here the CDR3 reads CASRPPDRLNTEAFF. CDR3 nucleotide sequence: TGCGCCAGCAGACCCCCCGACAGGCTGAACACTGAAGCTTTCTTT.

The chain uses TRBV7-2 and TRBJ2-5; a weak D match, TRBD1 (5 bases). V was cut by 2 bases and J by 5 bases, with 15 bases left in between. Germline V gene sequence: CDR1 SGHTA, CDR2 FQGNSA. The length of the CDR3 is 15 residues. CDR3 coding DNA: TGTGCCAGCAGCTTAAGCAGGGTGGTACAGGAGACCCAGTACTTC. It specifies CASSLSRVVQETQYF. The full variable domain, completed using reference TRBV7-2 and TRBJ2-5, is GAGVSQSPSNKVTEKGKDVELRCDPISGHTALYWYRQSLGQGLEFLIYFQGNSAPDKSGLPSDRFSAERTGGSVSTLTIQRTQQEDSAVYLCASSLSRVVQETQYFGPGTRLLVL.

The chain recombines TRBV7-9 with TRBJ1-3; the match to TRBD1 covers 9 bases. V lost 5 bases, J lost 8 bases, and 10 bases stayed unmatched. The CDR3 has 15 amino acids. From germline, CDR1 is SEHNR and CDR2 FQNEAQ (reference sequence). CDR3 residues: CASSRRTGVVDTIYF. CDR3 nucleotides: TGTGCCAGCAGCCGACGGACAGGGGTTGTAGACACCATATATTTT.

The rearrangement joins TRBV5-6 to TRBJ2-5; TRBD2 might be the D (6 bases). Trimming cost V 4 bases and J 3 bases, with 16 bases left between them. Germline lookup yields CDR1 SGHDT and CDR2 YYEEEE. CDR3 length: 15 amino acids. The chain's CDR3 is CASSPRGGVEETQYF. As DNA, the CDR3 is TGTGCCAGCAGCCCCCGAGGAGGGGTCGAAGAGACCCAGTACTTC.

The gene calls are TRBV2 and TRBJ2-7; the match to TRBD1 covers 7 bases. Germline assignment: CDR1 SNHLY and CDR2 FYNNEI. The V and J ends lost 4 bases and 2 bases, in that order; junction bases with no gene match: 5. This CDR3 is 14 amino acids long. The CDR3 DNA reads as TGTGCCAGCAGTGGACAGGGTTGGGCCTACGAGCAGTACTTC. It codes for CASSGQGWAYEQYF. The entire variable domain, with the rest obtained from reference TRBV2 and TRBJ2-7, is as follows: EPEVTQTPSHQVTQMGQEVILRCVPISNHLYFYWYRQILGQKVEFLVSFYNNEISEKSEIFDDQFSVERPDGSNFTLKIRSTKLEDSAMYFCASSGQGWAYEQYFGPGTRLTVT.

This rearrangement joins TRBV13 to TRBJ2-7; D is possibly TRBD2 (7 bases). The length of the CDR3 is 14 residues. V was clipped by 5 bases and J by 2 bases, with 13 bases between them. Germline CDR1 reads PRHDT; CDR2 reads FYEKMQ (reference sequence). The CDR3: CASSPRGGPYEQYF. CDR3 bases: TGTGCCAGCAGCCCTAGGGGGGGGCCCTACGAGCAGTACTTC.

This clone was counted a single time. The V call is TRBV9, the J call TRBJ1-2; D gene ambiguous. V was pared by 0 bases and J by 6 bases, with 12 bases between. Germline loops: CDR1 SGDLS, CDR2 YYNGEE. This CDR3 has 14 residues. The CDR3 reads CASSVGLHDDGYTF. The CDR3 DNA is TGTGCCAGCAGCGTAGGACTCCATGACGATGGCTACACCTTC.